The 6 T cell receptor beta chains presented below share a single source sample, sequenced in a study of OX40 agonist ivuxolimab in advanced cancers. Library preparation was by the immunoSEQ multiplex PCR assay. TCRdb limited this immuneACCESS table to in-frame rearrangements with V and J called. A share of clones is missing; checked studies link under half to unresolved V genes, and the rest is unexplained. The sample table holds 70,000 to 95,000 clones, of which under 90% were seen once. About 1.1% of the sample comes from the top ten. The material was CD4+ or CD8+ T cells sorted from blood, obtained in a trial of the OX40 agonist ivuxolimab. Receptors were obtained from an adult with an advanced solid tumor such as melanoma, head and neck, liver or kidney cancer.

The genes are TRBV5-6 and TRBJ1-1, with 11 bases lining up with TRBD1. The J segment lost 4 bases and the V segment lost 4 bases, leaving 6 bases of the junction unmatched. This CDR3 is built from 15 residues. Per the germline V gene, CDR1 is SGHDT and CDR2 is YYEEEE. CDR3 amino acids: CASSPDRGRRTEAFF. The CDR3 nucleotides are TGTGCCAGCAGCCCGGACAGGGGGCGACGCACTGAAGCTTTCTTT.

This sequence joins TRBV19 and TRBJ1-4; 7 bases match TRBD1. The germline V gene encodes CDR1 LNHDA and CDR2 SQIVND (reference sequence). V dropped 10 bases and J dropped 7; count of bases not matched to a gene: 12. The CDR3 is 14 amino acids. CDR3 DNA: TGTGCCACCAGGAACACAGGGGCTTTTGAAAAACTGTTTTTT. Translation: CATRNTGAFEKLFF. The full variable domain, in which reference TRBV19 and TRBJ1-4 provide the parts outside the CDR3, is DGGITQSPKYLFRKEGQNVTLSCEQNLNHDAMYWYRQDPGQGLRLIYYSQIVNDFQKGDIAEGYSVSREKKESFPLTVTSAQKNPTAFYLCATRNTGAFEKLFFGSGTQLSVL.

This sequence joins TRBV2 and TRBJ2-1, with D hard to call. This CDR3 is 13 amino acids long. The V gene lost 8 bases and the J gene lost 10 bases, with 18 bases spanning the gap. Germline assignment: CDR1 SNHLY and CDR2 FYNNEI. This CDR3 is CASGWDSTLEQFF. The CDR3 region has the DNA TGTGCCAGCGGATGGGATTCGACTCTAGAGCAGTTCTTC.

V gene TRBV18 combines with J gene TRBJ1-1; 7 positions match TRBD1. Losses at the gene ends were 6 bases for V and 6 bases for J; bases not matched to a gene: 7. The CDR3 has 13 residues. Germline V gives CDR1 KGHSH, CDR2 LQKENI. CDR3 DNA: TGTGCCAGCTCTATTGGGACAGCCCCTGAAGCTTTCTTT. It is translated as CASSIGTAPEAFF.

This rearrangement joins TRBV7-9 to TRBJ1-4; 9 bases agree with TRBD1. In germline, CDR1 is SEHNR, CDR2 FQNEAQ (reference sequence). The V gene end was trimmed by 5 bases and the J gene end by 8 bases; junction bases not matched to a gene: 6. The CDR3 has 14 amino acids. CDR3 bases: TGTGCCAGCAGCGCCGGGACAGGGAGAGAAAAACTGTTTTTT. Translated, it gives CASSAGTGREKLFF.

This clone was picked up a small number of times. The gene calls are TRBV28 and TRBJ1-6; a weak D match, TRBD1 (6 bases). Trimming pared 4 bases from V and 7 bases from J, leaving 11 bases between. There are 14 residues in the CDR3. Germline V gene lookup returns CDR1 MDHEN and CDR2 SYDVKM. CDR3 nucleotides: TGTGCCAGCAGTTCCCAGGGGCTAAATTCACCCCTCCACTTT. Its protein is CASSSQGLNSPLHF. Supplemented by reference TRBV28 and TRBJ1-6, the full variable domain reads DVKVTQSSRYLVKRTGEKVFLECVQDMDHENMFWYRQDPGLGLRLIYFSYDVKMKEKGDIPEGYSVSREKKERFSLILESASTNQTSMYLCASSSQGLNSPLHFGNGTRLTVT.